This T cell receptor beta chain was profiled in a study of shared clonotypes between healthy human individuals. Combination of CD45RO+ cells with CCR7-negative CD45RA+ TemRA cells was used for CD8 memory. Repertoires were generated with immunoSEQ multiplex PCR, while TCRdb's copy carries only in-frame clones and drops some. The sample shows approximately 640,000 clones, less than 95% of them seen only once. CDR1 SEHNR and CDR2 FQNEAQ come from the germline V gene (reference sequence). Trimming took off 4 bases at V and 6 bases at J, with 15 bases between the two ends. This CDR3 contains 15 residues. The chain links TRBV7-9 to TRBJ1-4; D is ambiguous. The sequence derives from a man aged 18 to 29 in good health. Some clones in this sample may be carry-over from other donors' samples. Sample: memory CD8+ T cells from PBMCs. Subset meaning: CD45RO+ cells pooled with CCR7-negative TemRA cells. CDR3 residues: CASSSSKVTDEKLFF. The CDR3, as DNA: TGTGCCAGCAGCTCATCTAAAGTTACTGATGAAAAACTGTTTTTT.